This TCR beta chain was documented in a study of T cells in Graves' hyperthyroidism and ophthalmopathy. The ends lost 4 bases at V and 4 bases at J; junction bases unmatched: 5. The CDR3 spans 14 residues. The germline CDR1 and CDR2 sequences are SGHRS and YFSETQ. This clonotype was seen at least ten times. The source material, RNA transcripts, was used to amplify TCR beta CDR3 regions. HTBI primers drove first-round RT-PCR of the TCR CDR3. TCRdb itself ran the multiplex PCR reads through MiXCR, one entry per CDR3 protein. Among around 100,000 distinct CDR3 sequences listed, 47% were seen once. What was sequenced was blood. The clonotype was recovered from a man aged 40-49 years with Graves' hyperthyroidism. The gene calls are TRBV5-1 and TRBJ2-7, with 10 nucleotides matching TRBD1. CDR3 DNA: TGCGCCAGCAGCCCATGGACAGGGGGGTACGAGCAGTACTTC. Protein: CASSPWTGGYEQYF.